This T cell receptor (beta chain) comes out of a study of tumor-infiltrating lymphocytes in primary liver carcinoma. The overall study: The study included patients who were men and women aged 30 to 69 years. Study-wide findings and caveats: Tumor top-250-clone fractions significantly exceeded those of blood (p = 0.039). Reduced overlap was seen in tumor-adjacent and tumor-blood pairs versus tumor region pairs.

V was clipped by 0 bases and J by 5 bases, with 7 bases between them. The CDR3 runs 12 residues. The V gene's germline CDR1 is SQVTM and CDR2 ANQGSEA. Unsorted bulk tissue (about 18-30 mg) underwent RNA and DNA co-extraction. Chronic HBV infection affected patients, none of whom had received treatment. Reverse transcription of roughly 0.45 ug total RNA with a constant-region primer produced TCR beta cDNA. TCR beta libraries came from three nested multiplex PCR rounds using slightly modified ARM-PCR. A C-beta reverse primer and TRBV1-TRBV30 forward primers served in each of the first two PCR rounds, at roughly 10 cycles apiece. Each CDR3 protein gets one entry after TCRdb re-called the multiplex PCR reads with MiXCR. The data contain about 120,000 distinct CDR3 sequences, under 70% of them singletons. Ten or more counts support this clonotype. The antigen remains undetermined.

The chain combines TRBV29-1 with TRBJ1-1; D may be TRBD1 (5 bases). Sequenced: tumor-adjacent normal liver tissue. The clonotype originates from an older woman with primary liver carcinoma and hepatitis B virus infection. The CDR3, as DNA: TGCAGCGTTGAAGAGGGGGTGACTGAAGCTTTCTTT. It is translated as CSVEEGVTEAFF.